The rows below give T cell receptor beta chains drawn from one sample of a study of T-cell memory formation after mild COVID-19. TCRdb reprocessed the 5' RACE reads with MiXCR, giving one entry per CDR3 protein. The sample lists about 290,000 distinct CDR3 sequences, around a sixth seen once, with 22% in the top ten. Sequenced input: PBMCs or a T cell subset sorted from them (not recorded which). Source of these receptors: a man in his late teens or twenties who had mild COVID-19 (a few samples of this study predate the infection). Cell type and time point are not known. The CDR3 runs from the conserved cysteine through the conserved F or W. D genes are given only for firm matches. Clone sizes are given selectively: once, few, many, or a class where the clone is expanded.

j_gene	abundance	v_gene	d_gene	CDR3aa	CDR3nt
TRBJ1-2	NA	TRBV7-3	TRBD1	CASSPGQGIYTF	TGTGCCAGCAGCCCCGGACAGGGAATCTACACCTTC
TRBJ2-3	many	TRBV2	NA	CASSELDGIDTQYF	TGTGCCAGCAGTGAACTAGACGGAATAGATACGCAGTATTTT
TRBJ1-6	NA	TRBV3-1	NA	CASSLIGSVPLHF	TGTGCCAGCAGCCTAATCGGGTCGGTGCCCCTCCACTTT
TRBJ2-3	many	TRBV12-3/TRBV12-4	NA	CASSQDYNTDTQYF	TGTGCCAGCAGTCAAGACTATAACACAGATACGCAGTATTTT
TRBJ1-1	many	TRBV5-1	NA	CASSPSVLMNTEAFF	TGCGCCAGCAGCCCCTCCGTCCTAATGAACACTGAAGCTTTCTTT
TRBJ2-3	NA	TRBV29-1	TRBD2	CSVGLAGTHTQYF	TGCAGCGTAGGACTAGCGGGGACCCATACGCAGTATTTT
TRBJ2-5	NA	TRBV7-9	TRBD1	CASRIRDRGETQYF	TGTGCCAGCAGGATCCGGGACAGGGGAGAGACCCAGTACTTC
TRBJ1-5	few	TRBV9	NA	CASSVASGGPQHF	TGTGCCAGCAGCGTAGCTTCCGGGGGGCCCCAGCATTTT
TRBJ1-6	NA	TRBV11-2	NA	CASSLWDYASRDNSPLHF	TGTGCCAGCAGCTTATGGGATTACGCTTCAAGGGATAATTCACCCCTCCACTTT
TRBJ2-3	NA	TRBV5-1	NA	CASSFEGADTQYF	TGCGCCAGCAGCTTTGAAGGGGCCGATACGCAGTATTTT
TRBJ2-5	few	TRBV7-9	NA	CASSRSQGSAQETQYF	TGTGCCAGCAGCCGCTCACAGGGCAGCGCCCAAGAGACCCAGTACTTC
TRBJ1-1	many	TRBV4-3	NA	CASSQDLNTEAFF	TGCGCCAGCAGCCAAGACCTGAACACTGAAGCTTTCTTT
TRBJ1-1	NA	TRBV4-3	NA	CASSQDHGVTEAFF	TGCGCCAGCAGCCAAGATCACGGGGTGACTGAAGCTTTCTTT
TRBJ2-4	NA	TRBV4-1	TRBD1	CASSPGTGRGGIQYF	TGCGCCAGCAGCCCCGGGACAGGGCGAGGAGGCATTCAGTACTTC
TRBJ1-1	NA	TRBV25-1	NA	CASSEQGVVTEAFF	TGTGCCAGCAGCGAACAGGGTGTGGTCACTGAAGCTTTCTTT
TRBJ2-5	NA	TRBV24-1	NA	CATSDFREETQYF	TGTGCCACCAGTGATTTCAGGGAAGAGACCCAGTACTTC
TRBJ2-5	NA	TRBV4-1	NA	CASRSGLAAETQYF	TGCGCCAGCAGATCTGGACTCGCAGCGGAGACCCAGTACTTC
TRBJ2-3	NA	TRBV7-2	NA	CASSFAWDSGDPQYF	TGTGCCAGCAGCTTCGCTTGGGACTCTGGGGATCCGCAGTATTTT
TRBJ2-3	NA	TRBV10-3	TRBD1	CAIKPGQVGTDTQYF	TGTGCCATCAAACCGGGACAGGTTGGCACAGATACGCAGTATTTT
TRBJ1-2	few	TRBV9	NA	CASTYRGANGYTF	TGTGCCAGCACCTACCGGGGCGCAAATGGCTACACCTTC
TRBJ1-1	NA	TRBV7-9	NA	CASSQWTANTEAFF	TGTGCCAGCAGCCAATGGACAGCAAACACTGAAGCTTTCTTT
TRBJ2-5	NA	TRBV28	TRBD1	CASSPPAGQGYQETQYF	TGTGCCAGCAGTCCTCCCGCGGGACAGGGGTACCAAGAGACCCAGTACTTC
TRBJ2-3	few	TRBV9	TRBD1	CASSLTGRPDTQYF	TGTGCCAGCTCCCTGACAGGGCGTCCAGATACGCAGTATTTT
TRBJ2-1	few	TRBV7-3	NA	CASSLNGGASNEQFF	TGTGCCAGCAGCTTAAATGGGGGGGCCAGCAATGAGCAGTTCTTC
TRBJ1-6	few	TRBV6-2/TRBV6-3	TRBD1	CASSRGQGGSPLHF	TGTGCCAGCAGCCGAGGACAGGGTGGGTCACCCCTCCACTTT
TRBJ2-4	NA	TRBV5-8	TRBD1	CVSSFGQGNIQYF	TGTGTCAGCAGCTTTGGACAGGGAAACATTCAGTACTTC
TRBJ1-2	NA	TRBV5-1	TRBD1	CASRIGSLIGTVHGYTF	TGCGCCAGCAGAATTGGATCATTGATCGGGACAGTTCATGGCTACACCTTC
TRBJ2-5	few	TRBV12-3/TRBV12-4	TRBD1	CASSLGNRGETQYF	TGTGCCAGCAGTTTAGGTAACAGGGGAGAGACCCAGTACTTC
TRBJ1-5	NA	TRBV5-1	NA	CASSLDVGNQPQHF	TGCGCCAGCAGCTTGGATGTGGGCAATCAGCCCCAGCATTTT
TRBJ2-3	many	TRBV11-2	TRBD2	CASSLDPTGGTDTQYF	TGTGCCAGCAGCTTAGATCCGACGGGGGGGACAGATACGCAGTATTTT
TRBJ2-3	NA	TRBV7-9	NA	CASSPSGALSTDTQYF	TGTGCCAGCAGCCCCAGTGGGGCCCTTAGCACAGATACGCAGTATTTT
TRBJ1-3	NA	TRBV5-1	NA	CASSLRGGGSGNTIYF	TGCGCCAGCAGCTTGAGGGGCGGCGGCTCTGGAAACACCATATATTTT
TRBJ2-7	many	TRBV7-3	NA	CASSLTPGRNSYEQYF	TGTGCCAGCAGCTTAACGCCGGGACGCAACTCCTACGAGCAGTACTTC
TRBJ1-5	NA	TRBV6-6	TRBD1	CASSYSLLQGKMGSNQPQHF	TGTGCCAGCAGTTACTCGTTGTTACAGGGGAAAATGGGTAGCAATCAGCCCCAGCATTTT
TRBJ2-1	NA	TRBV4-1	TRBD1	CASSQDGTGVFNEQFF	TGCGCCAGCAGCCAAGATGGGACAGGGGTTTTCAATGAGCAGTTCTTC
TRBJ2-6	few	TRBV12-3/TRBV12-4	NA	CASSFRGIAGANVLTF	TGTGCCAGCAGTTTTAGGGGTATTGCTGGGGCCAACGTCCTGACTTTC
TRBJ2-7	few	TRBV7-8	NA	CASSQRYEQYF	TGTGCCAGCAGCCAGCGGTACGAGCAGTACTTC
TRBJ2-3	NA	TRBV20-1	TRBD1	CSAAGTGSPDTQYF	TGCAGTGCTGCCGGGACAGGGTCGCCAGATACGCAGTATTTT
TRBJ2-2	once	TRBV5-1	NA	CASSPPRRANTGELFF	TGCGCCAGCAGCCCCCCTAGAAGGGCCAACACCGGGGAGCTGTTTTTT
TRBJ1-1	many	TRBV7-2	NA	CASSSVIISAEAFF	TGTGCCAGCAGCTCGGTGATTATAAGCGCTGAAGCTTTCTTT
TRBJ2-5	few	TRBV6-5	NA	CASSSPGRGGLETQYF	TGTGCCAGCAGTTCCCCGGGGAGAGGCGGGCTAGAGACCCAGTACTTC
TRBJ1-2	NA	TRBV2	NA	CASSELARGYTF	TGTGCCAGCAGTGAATTAGCGCGGGGCTACACCTTC
TRBJ1-4	NA	TRBV7-3	TRBD1	CASSLRQGATTNEKLFF	TGTGCCAGCAGCTTGAGGCAGGGGGCTACAACTAATGAAAAACTGTTTTTT
TRBJ2-5	NA	TRBV20-1	TRBD1	CSASTGGETQYF	TGCAGTGCTAGTACAGGGGGAGAGACCCAGTACTTC
TRBJ1-6	few	TRBV7-8	NA	CASSLEWGPGAYNSPLHF	TGTGCCAGCAGCTTAGAATGGGGGCCAGGCGCCTATAATTCACCCCTCCACTTT
TRBJ2-3	NA	TRBV4-1	NA	CASSQAGESDTQYF	TGCGCCAGCAGCCAAGCAGGGGAATCCGATACGCAGTATTTT